Listed below are T cell receptor beta chains from one sample, sequenced in a study of T cells in Graves' hyperthyroidism and ophthalmopathy. TCRdb fed the multiplex PCR reads into MiXCR, producing one record per CDR3 protein. Of fewer than 650,000 distinct CDR3 sequences in the sample, 14% were seen once. The sample comprised blood. Receptor source: a woman aged 40 to 49 with Graves' hyperthyroidism. CDR3s include the opening cysteine and the closing phenylalanine or tryptophan. The D gene is left open where the match is weak. Some rows have no size entry. The others give once, few or many, or a class for an expanded clone.

V gene: TRBV5-1
clone size: .
J gene: TRBJ1-1
D gene: .
CDR3 DNA: TGCGCCAGCAGCTTGGGGGAGGGATGGGACACTGAAGCTTTCTTT
CDR3 protein: CASSLGEGWDTEAFF

V gene: TRBV20-1
clone size: .
J gene: TRBJ1-6
D gene: .
CDR3 DNA: TGCAGTGCTAGGGAGGGGGGAGGTGATTCACCCCTCCACTTT
CDR3 protein: CSAREGGGDSPLHF

V gene: TRBV7-6
clone size: many
J gene: TRBJ2-1
D gene: .
CDR3 DNA: TGTGCCAGCAGCTCGGGCAATGAGCAGTTCTTC
CDR3 protein: CASSSGNEQFF

V gene: TRBV5-1
clone size: .
J gene: TRBJ2-7
D gene: TRBD2
CDR3 DNA: TGCGCCAGCAGCTGGGAGACTAGCGGGAGCGGCGAGCAGTACTTC
CDR3 protein: CASSWETSGSGEQYF

V gene: TRBV5-1
clone size: .
J gene: TRBJ2-5
D gene: TRBD1
CDR3 DNA: TGCGCCAGCAGCTCTGGGACAGTTGGTATGGAGACCCAGTACTTC
CDR3 protein: CASSSGTVGMETQYF

V gene: TRBV11-3
clone size: few
J gene: TRBJ2-7
D gene: .
CDR3 DNA: TGTGCCAGCAGCTTATTACCGAGCAGCCTGAACGAGCAGTACTTC
CDR3 protein: CASSLLPSSLNEQYF

V gene: TRBV6-1
clone size: few
J gene: TRBJ2-7
D gene: TRBD1
CDR3 DNA: TGTGCCAGCCATTACAGGGGCGGAGAGCAGTACTTC
CDR3 protein: CASHYRGGEQYF

V gene: TRBV10-3
clone size: .
J gene: TRBJ1-1
D gene: .
CDR3 DNA: TGTGCCATCAGGATGGGGGGGGCATCTACTGAAGCTTTCTTT
CDR3 protein: CAIRMGGASTEAFF

V gene: TRBV28
clone size: many
J gene: TRBJ2-7
D gene: .
CDR3 DNA: TGTGCCAGCAGGAGAGGGGGGGCCTACGAGCAGTACTTC
CDR3 protein: CASRRGGAYEQYF

V gene: TRBV11-3
clone size: many
J gene: TRBJ1-1
D gene: .
CDR3 DNA: TGTGCCAGCAGCCCCGGAGGCGGAGATGAAGCTTTCTTT
CDR3 protein: CASSPGGGDEAFF

V gene: TRBV10-3
clone size: few
J gene: TRBJ1-3
D gene: .
CDR3 DNA: TGTGCCATCAGCCGGTGGCAGGATCCCTCTGGAAACACCATATATTTT
CDR3 protein: CAISRWQDPSGNTIYF